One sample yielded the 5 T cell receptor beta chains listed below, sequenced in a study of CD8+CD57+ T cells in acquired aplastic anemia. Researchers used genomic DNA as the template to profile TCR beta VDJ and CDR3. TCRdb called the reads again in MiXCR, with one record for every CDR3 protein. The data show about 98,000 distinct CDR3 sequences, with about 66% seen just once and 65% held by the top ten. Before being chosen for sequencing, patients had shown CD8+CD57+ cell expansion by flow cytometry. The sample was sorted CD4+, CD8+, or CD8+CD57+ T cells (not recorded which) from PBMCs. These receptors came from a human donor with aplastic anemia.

DNA of the CDR3: TGTGCCAGTAGTACCGGTGGCAACTCCTACGAGCAGTACTTC. It encodes CASSTGGNSYEQYF. J is TRBJ2-7 and V is TRBV19; D unclear. The CDR3 contains 14 residues. Germline V gene sequence: CDR1 LNHDA, CDR2 SQIVND (reference sequence). Trimming pared 4 bases from V and 0 bases from J, leaving 10 bases between.

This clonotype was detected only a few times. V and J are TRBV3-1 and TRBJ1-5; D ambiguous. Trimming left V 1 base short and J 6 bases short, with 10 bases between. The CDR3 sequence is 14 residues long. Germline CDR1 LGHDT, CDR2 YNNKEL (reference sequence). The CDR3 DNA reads TGTGCCAGCAGCCAAGTTGAGGGATCTCAGCCCCAGCATTTT. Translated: CASSQVEGSQPQHF.

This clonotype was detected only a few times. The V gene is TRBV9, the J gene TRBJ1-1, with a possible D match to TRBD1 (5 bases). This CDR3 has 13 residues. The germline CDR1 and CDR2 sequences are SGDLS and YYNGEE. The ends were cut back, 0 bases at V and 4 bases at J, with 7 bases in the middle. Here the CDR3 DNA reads TGTGCCAGCAGCGTAGGACAGTCCACTGAAGCTTTCTTT. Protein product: CASSVGQSTEAFF.

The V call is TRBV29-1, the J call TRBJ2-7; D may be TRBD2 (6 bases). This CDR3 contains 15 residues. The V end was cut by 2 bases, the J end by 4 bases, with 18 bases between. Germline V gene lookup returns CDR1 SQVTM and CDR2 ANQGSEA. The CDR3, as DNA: TGCAGCGTTGAACGGACGAGCGGGCTTCATTACGAGCAGTACTTC. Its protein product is CSVERTSGLHYEQYF.

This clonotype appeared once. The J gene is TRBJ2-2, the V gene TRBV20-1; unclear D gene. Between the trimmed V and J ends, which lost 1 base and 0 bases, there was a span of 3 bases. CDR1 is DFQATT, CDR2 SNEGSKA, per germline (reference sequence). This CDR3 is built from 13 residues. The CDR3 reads CSARGSNTGELFF. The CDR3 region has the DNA TGCAGTGCTAGAGGGTCGAACACCGGGGAGCTGTTTTTT.